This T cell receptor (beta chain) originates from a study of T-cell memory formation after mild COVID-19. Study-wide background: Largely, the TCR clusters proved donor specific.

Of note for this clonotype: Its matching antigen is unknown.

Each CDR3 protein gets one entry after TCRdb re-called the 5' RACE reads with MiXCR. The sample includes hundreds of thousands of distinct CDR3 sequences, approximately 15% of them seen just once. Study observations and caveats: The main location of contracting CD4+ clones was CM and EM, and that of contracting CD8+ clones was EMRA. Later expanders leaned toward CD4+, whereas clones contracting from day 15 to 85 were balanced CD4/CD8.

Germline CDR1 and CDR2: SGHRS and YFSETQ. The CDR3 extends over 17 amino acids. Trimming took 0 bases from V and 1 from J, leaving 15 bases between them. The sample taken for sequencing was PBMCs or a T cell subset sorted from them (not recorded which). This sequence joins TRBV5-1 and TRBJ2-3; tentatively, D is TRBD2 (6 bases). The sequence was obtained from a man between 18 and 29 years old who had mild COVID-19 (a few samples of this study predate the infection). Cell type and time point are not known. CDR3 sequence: CASSLGQGGTRTDTQYF. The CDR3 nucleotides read TGCGCCAGCAGCTTGGGGCAGGGAGGAACCCGCACAGATACGCAGTATTTT.